This T cell receptor (beta chain) was sequenced during a study of blood T cell repertoires in COVID-19 (dated by TCRdb to the early 2020s). A note on the overall study: The collaborator samples originated in the United States, Italy and Spain and spanned the acute and convalescent phases of COVID-19. The material from the prospective study consisted of cDNA or gDNA derived from T cells, B-cell-depleted T cells, or PBMCs. Subjects who had been exposed to COVID-19, were actively infected with it, or had recovered from it provided the deeply sampled blood TCRbeta repertoires that made up the dataset. A freely available public database, intended as a resource for researchers studying the immune response to SARS-CoV-2, is where the repertoires were released. The samples were drawn from the first 160 participants of the ongoing ImmuneRACE study and from roughly 1,300 subjects provided by 6 global collaborators. Nearly every sample came with metadata listing a de-identified subject ID, COVID-19 status, age in years and sex. Where HLA class I and class II types were available, the types were taken from metadata supplied by the sample provider, not from assay-based typing.

What the study reported, not specific to this receptor: The quantity of clinical and demographic metadata differed by source and by participant and was supplied without curation.

Enrolling through a virtual design, the prospective study's participants ranged in age from roughly 18 to 95 years and lived across 24 United States geographic areas. In the prospective study, participants were assigned to cohorts based on the clinical history participants reported in a screening survey and a study questionnaire. Recovered participants in ImmuneRACE Cohort 3 were defined as having two consecutive negative NP/OP PCR tests, clearance from a healthcare professional, or resolution of symptoms. In the prospective study, whole blood, serum and a nasopharyngeal or oropharyngeal swab were collected from each participant by mobile phlebotomists. Over a 2-month period, participants in the prospective study had the option of providing additional blood draws and questionnaires. Prospective study blood samples were shipped either frozen or at room temperature before DNA extraction. TCRbeta CDR3 regions were amplified from genomic DNA using the immunoSEQ Assay, a bias-controlled multiplex PCR. Per the original workflow: The number of nucleated cells in each sample was estimated by amplification of reference gene primers within the assay. Sequence reads were collapsed and filtered to measure the absolute abundance of every unique TCRbeta CDR3 rearrangement. For each sample, productive Simpson clonality was calculated by taking the square root of Simpson's diversity index across productive rearrangements. Not all clones reach the TCRdb copy of this immuneACCESS table, which keeps in-frame sequences only. Checked studies attribute under half of the gap to unresolved V genes and leave the rest unexplained. That table is the source of V, J and clone size, and D and trimming were worked out from the DNA. Here the sample has 250,000 to 350,000 clones; around nine tenths occur a single time. The ten top clones hold about 5.5% of the sample.

At the junction V is shortened by 2 bases and J by 2 bases, with 19 bases in between. The CDR3 starts with the cysteine, ends with the phenylalanine, and has 17 residues. Just CDR3 DNA is preserved here, 51 bases in frame from base 1. According to the germline V gene, CDR1 reads KGHSH and CDR2 reads LQKENI. Details on this clone: The clone's antigen remains unknown. Base qualities are missing; no much larger clone stands one base away.

The clonotype originates from a middle-aged woman who had recovered from COVID-19. The sequence links TRBV18 to TRBJ2-7, with a tentative D gene TRBD2 over 6 matching bases. Sample: PBMCs or T cells enriched from blood (not recorded which). The bases are TGTGCCAGCTCACCAAAAGGGCCCGGGGAGGCCCCCTACGAGCAGTACTTC. Translated, it gives CASSPKGPGEAPYEQYF.